This T cell receptor (beta chain) was found in a study of cytomegalovirus exposure and HLA in healthy donors. Study outcomes and limitations: Productive status was seen about 90% or about 30% of the time for most TCR beta V segments in an earlier analysis. Common viral pathogens were later found to be apparently linked to several of the most significant clusters. The likely origin of a cluster of highly shared sequence variants was a sequencing artifact.

In the PCR, 60 Vbeta and 13 Jbeta primers were used. As processed by the authors: Around 12 million of around 85 million unique TCR beta chains were shared, per a later count. Sequencing used immunoSEQ multiplex PCR; TCRdb keeps in-frame clones, though not all of them. Clone size and the V and J calls come from that table; the DNA yielded D and trimming. Of some 150,000 clones listed, 55% to 75% were seen once; the top ten hold approximately 6.5%. Of note for this clone: Its antigen is not identified.

V lost 0 bases, J lost 8 bases, and 7 bases lay in between. Germline V gives CDR1 GTSNPN, CDR2 SVGIG (reference sequence). The CDR3 has 12 residues. The clonotype comes from a woman in her fifties or sixties in good health and CMV-seropositive. The rearrangement uses TRBV30 and TRBJ2-2; possibly TRBD2 for D (6 bases). The sequenced material came from PBMCs. CDR3 nucleotide sequence: TGTGCCTGGAGTGTAGGGAGGGGGGAGCTGTTTTTT. Protein sequence: CAWSVGRGELFF.